The rows below give T cell receptor beta chains drawn from one sample of a study of early T cells in non-severe SARS-CoV-2 infection. One entry per CDR3 protein, called by TCRdb with MiXCR from the 5' RACE reads. In the table there are under 75,000 distinct CDR3 sequences, under 15% of which are singletons. Sequencing input: whole blood. Receptors were obtained from an adult who was a healthcare worker with PCR-confirmed SARS-CoV-2 infection or an uninfected control (not recorded which). Each CDR3 is given without its conserved first and last residue. Fields, in order: V gene, J gene, clone size, CDR3 protein. Only part of the rows carry a size: once, few, many, or a class if the clone is expanded.

v_call: TRBV2
j_call: TRBJ2-7
clone_size: NA
cdr3_aa: ASRTPGGGGRNYEQY

v_call: TRBV19
j_call: TRBJ2-3
clone_size: NA
cdr3_aa: ASSDGGRAPDTQY

v_call: TRBV7-2
j_call: TRBJ2-5
clone_size: few
cdr3_aa: ASSLLAPQETQY

v_call: TRBV20-1
j_call: TRBJ1-2
clone_size: NA
cdr3_aa: SARDPTRAYGYT

v_call: TRBV6-6
j_call: TRBJ1-1
clone_size: NA
cdr3_aa: ASTRGVGTEAF

v_call: TRBV3-1
j_call: TRBJ2-1
clone_size: NA
cdr3_aa: ASSRLTTTSGINEQF

v_call: TRBV6-6
j_call: TRBJ1-6
clone_size: many
cdr3_aa: ASSYSAGGTSSYNSPLH

v_call: TRBV5-5
j_call: TRBJ2-7
clone_size: many
cdr3_aa: ASSLEARSYEQY

v_call: TRBV7-9
j_call: TRBJ2-1
clone_size: few
cdr3_aa: ASSFGTSGTHEQF

v_call: TRBV5-1
j_call: TRBJ1-3
clone_size: few
cdr3_aa: ASSLVGQAGNTIY

v_call: TRBV12-3/TRBV12-4
j_call: TRBJ2-3
clone_size: NA
cdr3_aa: ASTPRATQGDTQY

v_call: TRBV20-1
j_call: TRBJ2-7
clone_size: NA
cdr3_aa: SASPLTGRPYEQY

v_call: TRBV19
j_call: TRBJ2-1
clone_size: few
cdr3_aa: ASSIDLARANYNEQF

v_call: TRBV20-1
j_call: TRBJ2-7
clone_size: NA
cdr3_aa: SAEAGGPSYEQY

v_call: TRBV10-3
j_call: TRBJ2-4
clone_size: NA
cdr3_aa: AIRSDRGNIQY

v_call: TRBV25-1
j_call: TRBJ2-5
clone_size: many
cdr3_aa: ASSARDRLWMQETQY

v_call: TRBV29-1
j_call: TRBJ2-1
clone_size: few
cdr3_aa: SVDGLATYNEQF

v_call: TRBV20-1
j_call: TRBJ2-1
clone_size: few
cdr3_aa: SARERLARNEQF

v_call: TRBV5-1
j_call: TRBJ2-7
clone_size: many
cdr3_aa: ASRPGQGPGEQY

v_call: TRBV11-2
j_call: TRBJ2-3
clone_size: NA
cdr3_aa: ASSGWLGLAGSDPTDTQY

v_call: TRBV27
j_call: TRBJ2-5
clone_size: few
cdr3_aa: ASSSSGLVRETQY

v_call: TRBV6-1
j_call: TRBJ1-2
clone_size: few
cdr3_aa: ASSEGAAAMGYT

v_call: TRBV18
j_call: TRBJ1-4
clone_size: NA
cdr3_aa: ASSPVSVNEKLF